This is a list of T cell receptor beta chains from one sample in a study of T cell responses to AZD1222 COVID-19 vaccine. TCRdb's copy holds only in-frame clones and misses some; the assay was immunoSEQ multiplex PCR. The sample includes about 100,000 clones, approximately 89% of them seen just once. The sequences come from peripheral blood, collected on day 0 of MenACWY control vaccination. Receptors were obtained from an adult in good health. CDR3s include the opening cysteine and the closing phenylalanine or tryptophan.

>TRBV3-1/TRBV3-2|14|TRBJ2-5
CASSQAWGQETQYF
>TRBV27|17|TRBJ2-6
CASSPGQGASGANVLTF
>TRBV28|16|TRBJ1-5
CASTVPRTAKGRPQHF
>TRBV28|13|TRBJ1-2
CASSDKALYGYTF
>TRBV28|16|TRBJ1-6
CASSAGRTSYNSPLHF
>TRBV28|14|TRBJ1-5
CASSGTGGNQPQHF
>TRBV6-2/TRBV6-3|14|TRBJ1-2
CASSYIPSSYGYTF
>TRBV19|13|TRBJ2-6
CASSMAGANVLTF
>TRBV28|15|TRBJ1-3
CASSQDRGGGNTIYF
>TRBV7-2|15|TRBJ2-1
CASRSTSGKYNEQFF
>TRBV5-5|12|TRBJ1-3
CASSLGGNTIYF
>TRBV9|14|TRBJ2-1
CASSQGGIYNEQFF
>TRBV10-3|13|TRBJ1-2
CAISEAGDYGYTF
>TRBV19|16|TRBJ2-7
CASRHTGTGQSYEQYF
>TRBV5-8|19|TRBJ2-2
CASSGAGDRIRLNTGELFF
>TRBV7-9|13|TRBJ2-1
CASSSAGGNEQFF
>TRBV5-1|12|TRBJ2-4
CASSLVENIQYF
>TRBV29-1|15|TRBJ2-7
CSVGGDRGVSYEQYF
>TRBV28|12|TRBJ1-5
CASSSGDQPQHF
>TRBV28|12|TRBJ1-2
CASSSGPGGYTF
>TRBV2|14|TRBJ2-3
CASKLDGVEDTQYF
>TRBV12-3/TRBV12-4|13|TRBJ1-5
CASNGAQDQPQHF
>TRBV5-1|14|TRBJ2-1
CASSLSGDYNEQFF
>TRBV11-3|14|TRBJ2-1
CASSLWGSANEQFF
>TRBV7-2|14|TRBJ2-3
CASSLGHSTDTQYF
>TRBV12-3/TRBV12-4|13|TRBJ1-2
CASRTTGAAGYTF
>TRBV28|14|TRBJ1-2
CASSVGQGTYGYTF
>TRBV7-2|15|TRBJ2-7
CASRRYRGPSYEQYF
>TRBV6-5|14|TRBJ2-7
CASSRTGGTYEQYF
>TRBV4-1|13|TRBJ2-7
CASSHRAYYEQYF
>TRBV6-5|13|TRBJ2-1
CALYGALPNEQFF
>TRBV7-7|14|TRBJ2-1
CASSLGGGQDEQFF
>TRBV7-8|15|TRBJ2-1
CASSLGSGDYNEQFF
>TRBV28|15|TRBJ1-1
CASSRQGVTDTEAFF
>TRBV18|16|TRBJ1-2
CASSPPGRGHSYGYTF
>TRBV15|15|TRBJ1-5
CATSRVGTADQPQHF
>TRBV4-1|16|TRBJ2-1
CASSARLRTLGNEQFF
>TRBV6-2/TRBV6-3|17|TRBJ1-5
CASSYSTYRQPNQPQHF
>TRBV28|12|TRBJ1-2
CASRTGVFGYTF
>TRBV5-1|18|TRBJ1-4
CASSYVAETGGANEKLFF
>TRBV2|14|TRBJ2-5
CASGVGGGQETQYF
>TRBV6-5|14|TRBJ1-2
CASRRDGTLYGYTF
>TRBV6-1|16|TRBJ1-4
CASSESSIAQEEKLFF
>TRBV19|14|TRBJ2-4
CASSSTGGAGIQYF
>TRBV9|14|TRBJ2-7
CASSVEAGFYEQYF
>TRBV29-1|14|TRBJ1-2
CSVDKTTGGGGYTF
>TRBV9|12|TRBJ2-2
CASSVNTGELFF
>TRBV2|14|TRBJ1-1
CASTYQGVNTEAFF
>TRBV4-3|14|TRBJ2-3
CASSPSRDRGTQYF
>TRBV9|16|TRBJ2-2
CASSVAGGSNTGELFF
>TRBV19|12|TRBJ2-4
CASSIDLGIQYF
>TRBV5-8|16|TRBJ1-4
CASSRTLGARSEKLFF
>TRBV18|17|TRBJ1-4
CASSPLAGRVSAEKLFF
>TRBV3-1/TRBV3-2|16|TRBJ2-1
CASSQEGASGDNEQFF